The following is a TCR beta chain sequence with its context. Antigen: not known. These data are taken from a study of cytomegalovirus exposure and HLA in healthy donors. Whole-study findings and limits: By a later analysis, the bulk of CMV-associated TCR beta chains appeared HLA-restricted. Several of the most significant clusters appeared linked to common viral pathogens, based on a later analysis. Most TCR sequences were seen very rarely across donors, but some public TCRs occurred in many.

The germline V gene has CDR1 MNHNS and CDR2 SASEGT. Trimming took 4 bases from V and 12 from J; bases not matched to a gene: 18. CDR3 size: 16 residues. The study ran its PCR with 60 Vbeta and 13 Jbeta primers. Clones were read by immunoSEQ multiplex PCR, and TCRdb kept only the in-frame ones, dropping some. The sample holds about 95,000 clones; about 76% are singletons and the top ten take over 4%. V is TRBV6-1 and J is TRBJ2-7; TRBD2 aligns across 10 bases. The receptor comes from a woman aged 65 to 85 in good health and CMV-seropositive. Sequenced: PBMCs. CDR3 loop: CASSGRLAGGYDGPYF. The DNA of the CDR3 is TGTGCCAGCAGTGGTAGACTAGCGGGCGGCTACGACGGGCCGTACTTC.